One sample yielded the 21 T cell receptor beta chains listed below, sequenced in a study of chemoradiotherapy in HPV16-positive cancers. Sequenced by immunoSEQ multiplex PCR; TCRdb stores in-frame clones only, minus some. The sample has some 5,000 clones, about 81% seen once. This specimen was acquired from a patient who underwent chemoradiotherapy. These receptors were obtained from a human donor with HPV-associated anogenital cancer.

This chain uses TRBV27 with TRBJ1-5, with D hard to call. V lost 5 bases and J lost 7, with 21 bases in between. CDR3 length equals 16 residues. CDR1 MNHEY and CDR2 SMNVEV come from the germline V gene (reference sequence). This CDR3 is CASSKTGTNGWQPQHF. CDR3 bases: TGTGCCAGCAGTAAAACGGGTACAAATGGTTGGCAGCCCCAGCATTTT.

The chain uses TRBV30 and TRBJ1-5, with D possibly being TRBD1 (5 bases). CDR1 is GTSNPN and CDR2 is SVGIG in the germline V gene (reference sequence). Trimming shortened V by 5 bases and J by 6 bases, and 14 bases separated the two germline ends. CDR3 length equals 13 residues. CDR3 nucleotides: TGTGCCTGGGCGCAGGGTGAGAGTCAGCCCCAGCATTTT. This codes for CAWAQGESQPQHF.

The V and J genes are TRBV2 and TRBJ1-1, with D hard to call. The CDR3 consists of 13 residues. V was pared by 2 bases and J by 11 bases, with 15 bases between. Germline CDR1 is SNHLY and CDR2 is FYNNEI. CDR3 sequence: CASSELGLSDAFF. In DNA form, the CDR3 reads TGTGCCAGCAGTGAACTTGGACTGAGTGATGCTTTCTTT.

The chain recombines TRBV9 with TRBJ1-2, with 7 bases identical to TRBD1. The CDR3 sequence is 19 residues long. Per the germline V gene, CDR1 is SGDLS and CDR2 is YYNGEE. V dropped 3 bases and J dropped 3; count of bases not matched to a gene: 20. This CDR3 reads CASSGPGQRYQDVDYGYTF. DNA of the CDR3: TGTGCCAGCAGCGGCCCGGGACAGAGATATCAGGATGTCGACTATGGCTACACCTTC.

The rearrangement joins TRBV4-1 to TRBJ1-2; 11 positions match TRBD1. Germline CDR1 reads MGHRA; CDR2 reads YSYEKL. V lost 3 bases, J lost 7 bases, and 7 bases stayed unmatched. This CDR3 has 15 amino acids. This CDR3 is CASSHSDRGLGGYTF. DNA of the CDR3: TGCGCCAGCAGCCACTCGGACAGGGGGCTAGGTGGCTACACCTTC.

V and J are TRBV7-2 and TRBJ2-7; D may be TRBD1 (6 bases). Germline V lookup: CDR1 SGHTA, CDR2 FQGNSA. Trimming took off 7 bases at V and 0 bases at J, with 13 bases between the two ends. This CDR3 is built from 14 residues. The CDR3 is CASTSNRDSYEQYF. The CDR3, as DNA: TGTGCCAGCACCTCTAACAGGGACTCCTACGAGCAGTACTTC.

This chain joins TRBV7-9 and TRBJ2-2; D ambiguous. The germline V and J ends were trimmed by 1 base and 0 bases, with 12 bases remaining between them. The CDR3 has 17 residues. From germline, CDR1 is SEHNR and CDR2 FQNEAQ (reference sequence). The CDR3: CASSLEWGRSNTGELFF. The CDR3 DNA reads as TGTGCCAGCAGCTTAGAGTGGGGTAGATCGAACACCGGGGAGCTGTTTTTT.

Here the CDR3 DNA reads TGTGCCAGCAGCGTAGTGCTAGATACGCAGTATTTT. Protein sequence: CASSVVLDTQYF. This chain uses TRBV9 with TRBJ2-3; D remains ambiguous. Trimming removed 0 bases from V and 5 bases from J, with 4 bases in between. The CDR3 sequence is 12 residues long. Looked up from germline, CDR1 is SGDLS and CDR2 is YYNGEE.

This clone has just one count. The genes are TRBV27 and TRBJ1-4; D might be TRBD1 (6 bases). Germline V gene sequence: CDR1 MNHEY, CDR2 SMNVEV (reference sequence). Trimming shortened V by 6 bases and J by 7 bases, and 18 bases separated the two germline ends. The CDR3 totals 15 residues. DNA for the CDR3: TGTGCCAGCAGCCCGCTCCAGGGGTTCGCTGAAAAACTGTTTTTT. Protein product: CASSPLQGFAEKLFF.

In nucleotides, the CDR3 is TGTGCCAGCAGCGTACAGGCGGGGGTCTACAATGAGCAGTTCTTC. Translating it yields CASSVQAGVYNEQFF. The rearrangement joins TRBV9 to TRBJ2-1, with 7 bases that match TRBD2. Trimming removed 1 base from V and 3 bases from J; junction bases left unmatched: 4. Looked up from germline, CDR1 is SGDLS and CDR2 is YYNGEE. There are 15 residues in the CDR3.

The J gene is TRBJ1-3, the V gene TRBV7-9; maybe TRBD1 (6 bases). V dropped 6 bases and J dropped 1 base, with 13 bases sitting between them. The CDR3 consists of 15 residues. CDR1 and CDR2 (germline): SEHNR, FQNEAQ (reference sequence). In nucleotides, the CDR3 is TGTGCCAGCAGTTCTAGGGGGTTGTCTGGAAACACCATATATTTT. Translated: CASSSRGLSGNTIYF.

The V call is TRBV4-1, the J call TRBJ2-7; 9 bases are a match to TRBD1. CDR1 and CDR2 (germline): MGHRA, YSYEKL. J lost 2 bases, V lost 2 bases, and 10 bases had no gene match. This CDR3 is 17 amino acids long. CDR3 sequence (DNA): TGCGCCAGCAGCCAAACCACCCGGGACAGGGATACCTACGAGCAGTACTTC. The encoded protein is CASSQTTRDRDTYEQYF.

This clone was recorded a few times. The CDR3 loop reads CASSLGSGSGGSYNEQFF. As DNA, the CDR3 is TGTGCCAGCAGCTTAGGGTCAGGTAGCGGGGGCTCCTACAATGAGCAGTTCTTC. V usage is TRBV11-3 and J usage is TRBJ2-1; 9 bases align to TRBD2. The CDR3 loop spans 18 amino acids. V lost 1 base to trimming and J lost 0 bases; unmatched junction nucleotides: 7. CDR1 and CDR2 (germline): SGHNT, YENEEA. Using reference TRBV11-3 and TRBJ2-1 for the parts outside the CDR3, the full variable domain is EAGVVQSPRYKIIEKKQPVAFWCNPISGHNTLYWYLQNLGQGPELLIRYENEEAVDDSQLPKDRFSAERLKGVDSTLKIQPAELGDSAVYLCASSLGSGSGGSYNEQFFGPGTRLTVL.

The V and J genes are TRBV7-8 and TRBJ1-5; D unclear. V was trimmed by 0 bases and J by 0 bases, leaving 6 bases between them. Germline CDR1 reads SGHVS; CDR2 reads FQNEAQ. This CDR3 has 15 residues. This CDR3 is CASSLAVNSNQPQHF. The CDR3 DNA reads TGTGCCAGCAGCTTAGCGGTAAATAGCAATCAGCCCCAGCATTTT.

The chain uses TRBV11-1 and TRBJ2-7, with TRBD1 matching over 8 bases. Trimming took 6 bases from V and 2 from J; bases not matched to a gene: 6. CDR1 is SGHAT, CDR2 FQDESV, per germline (reference sequence). The CDR3 loop spans 14 amino acids. The CDR3 is CASRDRDRTYEQYF. CDR3 bases: TGTGCCAGCAGAGACCGGGACAGGACCTACGAGCAGTACTTC.

This clone was detected once. The chain couples TRBV27 to TRBJ2-7; the match to TRBD1 covers 9 bases. CDR1 and CDR2 (germline): MNHEY, SMNVEV (reference sequence). Trimming cost V 5 bases and J 7 bases; bases outside gene matches: 12. CDR3 size: 15 residues. CDR3 loop: CASSLRTGAGREQYF. As DNA, the CDR3 is TGTGCCAGCAGTCTGCGGACAGGGGCAGGAAGGGAGCAGTACTTC.

The CDR3 spells CAVSRGGGETQYF. CDR3 in DNA: TGTGCCGTTTCTCGGGGGGGAGGAGAGACCCAGTACTTC. The V and J genes are TRBV10-3 and TRBJ2-5; 8 bases fit TRBD2. Trimming removed 11 bases from V and 4 bases from J; junction bases left unmatched: 9. Germline V gives CDR1 ENHRY, CDR2 SYGVKD. The CDR3 is 13 amino acids.

The rearrangement links TRBV30 to TRBJ2-7; 7 nucleotides align to TRBD2. This CDR3 is built from 11 residues. Germline CDR1 reads GTSNPN; CDR2 reads SVGIG (reference sequence). With V trimmed by 7 bases and J by 4 bases, 4 bases remained unmatched. CDR3 nucleotide sequence: TGTGCCTTGACTAGCATGTACGAGCAGTACTTC. This codes for CALTSMYEQYF.

This rearrangement joins TRBV19 to TRBJ1-5; tentative D call: TRBD1 (5 bases). The CDR3 contains 13 residues. Trimming took 5 bases from V and 3 from J, leaving 8 bases between them. The V gene's germline CDR1 is LNHDA and CDR2 SQIVND (reference sequence). The CDR3 nucleotides are TGTGCCAGTAGTCCGGGACTCAATCAGCCCCAGCATTTT. Translating it yields CASSPGLNQPQHF.

This rearrangement joins TRBV7-9 to TRBJ1-2; the D gene is possibly TRBD1 (5 bases). CDR1 is SEHNR, CDR2 FQNEAQ, per germline (reference sequence). Trimming pared 1 base from V and 2 bases from J, leaving 8 bases between. The CDR3 runs 14 residues. The CDR3 sequence is CASSLGAGNYGYTF. CDR3 sequence (DNA): TGTGCCAGCAGCTTAGGGGCAGGGAACTATGGCTACACCTTC.

This chain connects TRBV28 to TRBJ2-7; 8 bases align to TRBD2. CDR3 length: 16 amino acids. The V gene's germline CDR1 is MDHEN and CDR2 SYDVKM. V dropped 5 bases and J dropped 0; count of bases not matched to a gene: 9. The CDR3: CASSTGRGGISYEQYF. The CDR3 DNA follows: TGTGCCAGCAGTACCGGGAGGGGGGGTATCTCCTACGAGCAGTACTTC.